The clone carrying this T cell receptor beta chain was found a few times. The data derive from a study of ipilimumab plus nivolumab after autologous stem cell transplantation. CDR1 and CDR2 (germline): MNHEY, SMNVEV (reference sequence). V lost 5 bases to trimming and J lost 1 base; unmatched junction nucleotides: 8. The CDR3 length is 16 residues. TCRdb's table, derived via immunoSEQ multiplex PCR, lists solely in-frame clones and lacks some. The table has 15,000 to 20,000 clones, roughly four fifths seen once. The source is a male donor with diffuse large B-cell lymphoma. This specimen was PBMCs, taken in a trial of ipilimumab plus nivolumab as post-transplant consolidation. This rearrangement joins TRBV27 to TRBJ1-5; 7 bases map to TRBD1. In DNA form, the CDR3 reads TGTGCCAGCAGTGCATCAGGGGGTATAAGCAATCAGCCCCAGCATTTT. This encodes CASSASGGISNQPQHF.